The rows below give T cell receptor beta chains drawn from one sample of a study of T cells in Graves' hyperthyroidism and ophthalmopathy. TCRdb re-called the multiplex PCR reads through MiXCR, storing one row per CDR3 protein. In the table there are roughly 350,000 distinct CDR3 sequences, roughly 13% of which are singletons. The sample consisted of blood. The source is a woman aged 25 to 39 with Graves' hyperthyroidism. Both conserved end residues are part of each CDR3. A D gene is named only where the DNA matches it firmly. Size is stated for part of the rows, as once, few or many counts, or as a class when the clone is expanded.

j_gene	d_gene	v_gene	abundance	CDR3aa	CDR3nt
TRBJ1-1	.	TRBV18	few	CASSSGTPASGAEAFF	TGTGCCAGCTCATCCGGGACCCCAGCATCAGGGGCTGAAGCTTTCTTT
TRBJ2-7	.	TRBV6-1	many	CASNIGAPSYEQYF	TGTGCCAGCAATATCGGGGCCCCCTCCTACGAGCAGTACTTC
TRBJ2-6	TRBD1	TRBV7-2	many	CASNPGGPPEANVLTF	TGTGCCAGCAACCCAGGGGGACCTCCTGAGGCCAACGTCCTGACTTTC
TRBJ2-3	.	TRBV28	many	CASSFWQGSTDTQYF	TGTGCCAGCAGTTTTTGGCAGGGCTCAACAGATACGCAGTATTTT
TRBJ2-5	.	TRBV13	few	CASSPRAETQYF	TGTGCCAGCAGCCCAAGGGCCGAGACCCAGTACTTC
TRBJ2-1	TRBD2	TRBV7-9	.	CASSLARGGKRLAGAYNEQFF	TGTGCCAGCAGCTTAGCGCGAGGGGGGAAGCGACTAGCGGGAGCCTACAATGAGCAGTTCTTC
TRBJ1-1	TRBD1	TRBV10-2	many	CASSEGQGQTEAFF	TGCGCCAGCAGTGAGGGACAGGGTCAGACTGAAGCTTTCTTT
TRBJ2-5	TRBD1	TRBV12-3/TRBV12-4	.	CASSPQGIQTQYF	TGTGCCAGCAGTCCACAGGGGATTCAGACCCAGTACTTC
TRBJ2-2	.	TRBV11-2	many	CASSLAGRNTGELFF	TGTGCCAGCAGCTTGGCGGGCAGAAACACCGGGGAGCTGTTTTTT
TRBJ1-2	.	TRBV29-1	few	CSVSDGLTYGYTF	TGCAGCGTCTCGGACGGACTAACCTATGGCTACACCTTC
TRBJ2-7	.	TRBV28	many	CASSFPLVSSEQYF	TGTGCCAGCAGTTTTCCCCTCGTAAGTTCCGAGCAGTACTTC
TRBJ1-3	.	TRBV12-3/TRBV12-4	many	CASSSVLRRNTIYF	TGTGCCAGCAGTTCAGTTCTAAGGAGAAACACCATATATTTT
TRBJ1-1	.	TRBV19	.	CASSIVAAAEAFF	TGTGCCAGTAGTATAGTGGCGGCGGCTGAAGCTTTCTTT
TRBJ2-5	.	TRBV28	many	CASSLSGGRETQYF	TGTGCCAGCAGTTTATCCGGAGGGAGGGAGACCCAGTACTTC
TRBJ2-7	.	TRBV20-1	few	CSARDPPGNEQYF	TGCAGTGCTAGAGATCCCCCAGGGAATGAGCAGTACTTC
TRBJ2-7	.	TRBV29-1	many	CSVVGVQDYEQYF	TGCAGCGTTGTAGGGGTCCAAGACTACGAGCAGTACTTC
TRBJ2-7	.	TRBV19	many	CASKTSGSYEQYF	TGTGCCAGTAAAACTAGTGGGTCCTACGAGCAGTACTTC
TRBJ2-1	.	TRBV28	few	CASSYRVHNEQFF	TGTGCCAGCAGCTACAGGGTCCACAATGAGCAGTTCTTC
TRBJ2-7	TRBD1	TRBV7-9	few	CASSLPRDRVGKIEQYF	TGTGCCAGCAGCTTACCTCGGGACAGGGTGGGGAAAATCGAGCAGTACTTC
TRBJ2-1	.	TRBV27	many	CASSLWARGGSSYNEQFF	TGTGCCAGCAGTTTATGGGCTCGGGGAGGCAGCTCCTACAATGAGCAGTTCTTC
TRBJ1-4	TRBD1	TRBV6-1	few	CASRGQSATNEKLFF	TGTGCCAGCAGGGGACAGTCTGCAACTAATGAAAAACTGTTTTTT
TRBJ1-6	.	TRBV6-1	few	CASSGQRNNSPLHF	TGTGCCAGCAGTGGACAGAGAAATAATTCACCCCTCCACTTT
TRBJ2-3	TRBD2	TRBV7-2	once	CASSFGLVSDTQYF	TGTGCCAGCAGCTTCGGACTAGTGTCGGATACGCAGTATTTT
TRBJ2-3	TRBD2	TRBV24-1	many	CATSDLRSRGEDTQYF	TGTGCCACCAGTGATTTGCGGTCGCGGGGGGAAGATACGCAGTATTTT
TRBJ2-7	.	TRBV30	.	CAWKEDGGHYEQYF	TGTGCCTGGAAGGAGGACGGCGGGCACTACGAGCAGTACTTC
TRBJ2-2	TRBD2	TRBV6-1	many	CASSYLRLAGGWYTGELFF	TGTGCCAGCAGTTACCTGCGGCTAGCGGGAGGTTGGTACACCGGGGAGCTGTTTTTT
TRBJ2-1	TRBD1	TRBV6-2/TRBV6-3	few	CASSTSGTGINNEQFF	TGTGCCAGCAGTACCTCGGGGACAGGTATAAACAATGAGCAGTTCTTC
TRBJ2-2	.	TRBV11-2	many	CASSLDRLESGELFF	TGTGCCAGCAGCTTAGATCGGCTCGAATCCGGGGAGCTGTTTTTT
TRBJ2-1	TRBD2	TRBV7-9	many	CASSSTTGTSAPRGQFF	TGTGCCAGCAGCTCGACTACCGGGACTAGCGCACCCCGGGGGCAGTTCTTC
TRBJ2-2	.	TRBV2	many	CASSEGLMELFF	TGTGCCAGCAGTGAGGGACTTATGGAGCTGTTTTTT
TRBJ2-7	TRBD2	TRBV20-1	many	CSARIAETSDLREQYF	TGCAGTGCTCGGATTGCGGAGACTAGCGACCTACGAGAGCAGTACTTC
TRBJ2-3	.	TRBV6-1	many	CASSQDGWSTDTQYF	TGTGCCAGCAGCCAGGACGGGTGGTCCACAGATACGCAGTATTTT
TRBJ2-3	.	TRBV5-1	many	CASSLETRGDTQYF	TGCGCCAGCAGCTTGGAAACGCGGGGAGATACGCAGTATTTT
TRBJ2-7	.	TRBV2	many	CASSGGTPDEQYF	TGTGCCAGCAGTGGTGGCACCCCTGATGAGCAGTACTTC
TRBJ1-2	.	TRBV9	few	CASSVGMDNYGYTF	TGTGCCAGCAGCGTAGGGATGGATAACTATGGCTACACCTTC
TRBJ2-5	.	TRBV9	few	CASRSDGEETQYF	TGTGCCAGCAGATCCGACGGAGAAGAGACCCAGTACTTC
TRBJ2-5	.	TRBV27	few	CASSRSQGNQETQYF	TGTGCCAGCAGTCGGAGCCAGGGGAACCAAGAGACCCAGTACTTC
TRBJ2-3	TRBD2	TRBV20-1	many	CSVHLTSGRPDTQYF	TGCAGTGTCCACCTGACTAGCGGGAGGCCAGATACGCAGTATTTT
TRBJ2-7	.	TRBV6-2/TRBV6-3	many	CASRGDMANEQYF	TGTGCCAGCAGGGGGGATATGGCTAACGAGCAGTACTTC
TRBJ2-7	.	TRBV9	.	CASSVEVGREQYF	TGTGCCAGCAGCGTAGAGGTAGGGCGCGAGCAGTACTTC
TRBJ2-1	TRBD2	TRBV6-8	.	CASIQSSGRNEQFF	TGTGCCAGCATCCAATCTAGCGGGAGAAATGAGCAGTTCTTC
TRBJ1-2	.	TRBV25-1	few	CASWGYEGYTF	TGTGCCAGCTGGGGGTACGAGGGCTACACCTTC
TRBJ2-2	TRBD2	TRBV2	many	CASRDLSSGSDTGELFF	TGTGCCAGCAGAGACCTTAGTAGCGGGTCGGACACCGGGGAGCTGTTTTTT
TRBJ1-5	TRBD1	TRBV12-3/TRBV12-4	many	CASSLAPGQGVRAGNQPQHF	TGTGCCAGCAGTTTGGCTCCGGGACAGGGGGTTCGTGCGGGCAATCAGCCCCAGCATTTT
TRBJ2-1	TRBD2	TRBV7-9	.	CASSPSGSTYNEQFF	TGTGCCAGCAGCCCCAGCGGGAGCACCTACAATGAGCAGTTCTTC
TRBJ2-3	TRBD2	TRBV12-3/TRBV12-4	.	CASTKLLTSVTDTQYF	TGTGCCAGCACAAAACTGCTGACTAGCGTTACAGATACGCAGTATTTT
TRBJ2-5	TRBD1	TRBV6-1	many	CASRKKTGTQETQYF	TGTGCCAGCAGGAAGAAGACAGGGACGCAAGAGACCCAGTACTTC
TRBJ2-7	TRBD1	TRBV11-2	many	CASSLETGTEQYF	TGTGCCAGCAGCTTAGAGACAGGGACCGAGCAGTACTTC
TRBJ1-1	.	TRBV6-2/TRBV6-3	.	CASSDLGQTEAFF	TGTGCCAGCAGTGACCTCGGACAGACTGAAGCTTTCTTT
TRBJ1-1	TRBD1	TRBV7-3	.	CASSLTGGIMNTEAFF	TGTGCCAGCAGCCTGACAGGGGGCATTATGAACACTGAAGCTTTCTTT
TRBJ2-1	.	TRBV14	many	CASSQLNPGRQQFF	TGTGCCAGCAGCCAACTGAACCCGGGACGCCAGCAGTTCTTC
TRBJ2-4	.	TRBV14	.	CASSTVGIAKNIQYF	TGTGCCAGCAGTACGGTGGGGATAGCCAAAAACATTCAGTACTTC
TRBJ1-3	.	TRBV19	few	CASSMYSGNTIYF	TGTGCCAGTAGTATGTATTCTGGAAACACCATATATTTT